This passage covers 16 T cell receptor beta chains from one sample sequenced in a study of Graves' ophthalmopathy and Graves' hyperthyroidism. From RNA, the CDR3 regions of TCR beta chains were amplified and sequenced. The first-round RT-PCR employed HTBI primers together with the Qiagen OneStep RT-PCR kit. A multiplex PCR was then performed as the second round. In TCRdb, the multiplex PCR reads were re-called with MiXCR into one record per CDR3 protein. The sample has about 740,000 distinct CDR3 sequences, approximately 40% seen once. The sequencing sample was made of peripheral blood. These receptors were obtained from an adult man with Graves' ophthalmopathy.

The CDR3 loop reads CASSPSGAFYGYTF. DNA of the CDR3: TGTGCCAGCAGTCCCTCAGGGGCCTTCTATGGCTACACCTTC. This sequence joins TRBV6-5 and TRBJ1-2; tentatively, D is TRBD1 (6 bases). The CDR3 loop spans 14 amino acids. V was shortened by 5 bases and J by 4 bases, with 14 bases between the two germline ends. The germline CDR1 and CDR2 sequences are MNHEY and SVGAGI.

This clonotype was seen a single time. The V call is TRBV7-9, the J call TRBJ2-5, with D possibly TRBD1 on 5 matching bases. The CDR3 has 14 residues. Germline V gene sequence: CDR1 SEHNR, CDR2 FQNEAQ (reference sequence). The germline V and J ends were trimmed by 5 bases and 5 bases, with 15 bases remaining between them. CDR3 DNA sequence: TGTGCCAGCAGCCGCGGCCCAGGGCTTGAGACCCAGTACTTC. Protein product: CASSRGPGLETQYF.

This clonotype turned up a few times. V and J are TRBV20-1 and TRBJ2-7, with D possibly being TRBD2 (5 bases). Germline assignment: CDR1 DFQATT and CDR2 SNEGSKA (reference sequence). This CDR3 spans 13 amino acids. V dropped 3 bases and J dropped 7 bases, with 16 bases sitting between them. The CDR3 sequence is CSASGGSFDEQYF. The CDR3, as DNA: TGCAGTGCTAGCGGCGGGTCTTTTGATGAGCAGTACTTC.

The chain has TRBV11-1 and TRBJ2-2; 7 bases are shared with TRBD1. V trimming: 3 bases; J trimming: 10 bases; junction bases outside the gene matches: 17. The CDR3 extends over 17 amino acids. From germline, CDR1 is SGHAT and CDR2 FQDESV (reference sequence). CDR3 protein: CASSFLIGTERLPELFF. CDR3 nucleotides: TGTGCCAGCAGCTTCTTGATAGGGACAGAACGGCTCCCGGAGCTGTTTTTT.

The rearrangement joins TRBV20-1 to TRBJ1-2; weak D call: TRBD1 (6 bases). The length of the CDR3 is 14 residues. CDR1 DFQATT and CDR2 SNEGSKA come from the germline V gene (reference sequence). The V end lost 0 bases, the J end lost 3 bases, and 11 bases lay between the germline ends. This chain's CDR3 is CSARDGGTHYGYTF. The CDR3 DNA reads as TGCAGTGCTAGAGATGGTGGGACACACTATGGCTACACCTTC.

This clonotype was picked up a small number of times. The chain couples TRBV4-1 to TRBJ2-7; 8 bases match TRBD1. This CDR3 has 15 residues. CDR1 and CDR2 (germline): MGHRA, YSYEKL. The ends lost 1 base at V and 6 bases at J; junction bases unmatched: 8. The CDR3 DNA is TGCGCCAGCAGCCAAGGGGAGGCAGGGGGCGGCGAGCAGTACTTC. It encodes CASSQGEAGGGEQYF.

Details on this clonotype: The CDR3 end shows no conserved phenylalanine or tryptophan, and so a read error is likely. It is unclear where the CDR3 begins or ends on the DNA, so no DNA is shown, and the CDR3 is as TCRdb lists it. CDR3 sequence: CASSQVNVI. This sequence joins TRBV14 and TRBJ2-7. Germline-derived CDR1 and CDR2 are SGHDN and FVKESK. The CDR3 sequence runs 9 residues, both termini included.

With respect to this clonotype: The junction shows a germline mismatch at one end, possibly a read error. The chain combines TRBV24-1 with TRBJ1-5, with TRBD1 matching over 8 bases. The CDR3 consists of 14 residues. Germline V gene sequence: CDR1 KGHDR, CDR2 SFDVKD. The CDR3 coding sequence is TGTGCCAGCAGTGCCGCAGGGGGCTATCAGCCCCAGCATTTT. Encoded protein: CASSAAGGYQPQHF.

The chain links TRBV6-5 to TRBJ2-7, with 10 positions matching TRBD1. The V gene's germline CDR1 is MNHEY and CDR2 SVGAGI. CDR3 length equals 18 residues. Trimming removed 0 bases from V and 1 base from J; junction bases left unmatched: 9. The CDR3 bases are TGTGCCAGCAGTTACTCAGGGGTAGGGACAGGGGTATCCTACGAGCAGTACTTC. The encoded protein is CASSYSGVGTGVSYEQYF.

The table lists this clonotype with a few counts. The chain uses TRBV12-3 or TRBV12-4 and TRBJ2-7; 8 nucleotides line up with TRBD1. The CDR3 has 14 residues. J gave up 3 bases and V 8 bases, and 9 bases lay outside the gene matches. CDR3 DNA sequence: TGTGCCAGCGCATATGCCGACAGGGGCTACGAGCAGTACTTC. It specifies CASAYADRGYEQYF.

Notes on this clonotype: Being one base from a much bigger clone, this may be a read error. The V call is TRBV10-3, the J call TRBJ1-5; D is uncertain. Germline V gene data show CDR1 as ENHRY and CDR2 as SYGVKD. CDR3 length: 13 amino acids. CDR3 coding DNA: TGTGCCAGCAGTTCGGTGCGTGATCAGCCCCCGCATTTT. This encodes CASSSVRDQPPHF.

At least ten counts were recorded for this clonotype. V is TRBV7-9 and J is TRBJ1-3, with a possible D match to TRBD1 (6 bases). This CDR3 is 15 amino acids long. V was clipped by 5 bases and J by 0 bases, with 11 bases between them. CDR1 SEHNR and CDR2 FQNEAQ come from the germline V gene (reference sequence). CDR3: CASSQDRASGNTIYF. CDR3 nucleotide sequence: TGTGCCAGCAGCCAGGACAGAGCCTCTGGAAACACCATATATTTT.

The V call is TRBV9, the J call TRBJ1-6; D remains ambiguous. Trimming removed 4 bases from V and 8 bases from J, with 16 bases in between. Germline CDR1 and CDR2: SGDLS and YYNGEE. This CDR3 region has 15 residues. The DNA for the CDR3 is TGTGCCAGCAGCTCACGGTCCGGCTCGGATTCACCCCTCCACTTT. Its translation: CASSSRSGSDSPLHF.

This clonotype was seen a few times. The rearrangement uses TRBV20-1 and TRBJ2-7; 8 bases are shared with TRBD2. Germline V CDR1 and CDR2: DFQATT, SNEGSKA (reference sequence). V gave up 3 bases and J gave up 5 bases; unmatched junction bases: 9. The CDR3 is 14 amino acids. The CDR3 DNA sequence: TGCAGTGCTAGGTCGGGAGGGCATGCCAACGAGCAGTACTTC. Translation gives CSARSGGHANEQYF.

The CDR3 protein is CASSAGGGDRSSYEQYF. CDR3 bases: TGTGCCAGCAGCGCGGGGGGGGGCGACAGATCTTCCTACGAGCAGTACTTC. This chain joins TRBV9 and TRBJ2-7; 8 positions match TRBD2. Germline V gene lookup returns CDR1 SGDLS and CDR2 YYNGEE. This CDR3 has 17 residues. The junction had 12 bases not matched to a gene; V was cut back by 3 bases and J by 1 base.

As concerns this clonotype: Without the conserved terminal phenylalanine or tryptophan, this CDR3 likely stems from a read error. The gene calls are TRBV2 and TRBJ2-7; D may match TRBD1 or TRBD2 (5 bases each). The CDR3 has 13 residues. The V and J ends lost 5 bases and 1 base respectively, with 9 bases between them. Germline values: CDR1 SNHLY, CDR2 FYNNEI. CDR3 residues: CASSLGRSYEQYL. CDR3 nucleotides: TGTGCCAGCAGTCTGGGACGTTCCTACGAGCAGTACCTC.